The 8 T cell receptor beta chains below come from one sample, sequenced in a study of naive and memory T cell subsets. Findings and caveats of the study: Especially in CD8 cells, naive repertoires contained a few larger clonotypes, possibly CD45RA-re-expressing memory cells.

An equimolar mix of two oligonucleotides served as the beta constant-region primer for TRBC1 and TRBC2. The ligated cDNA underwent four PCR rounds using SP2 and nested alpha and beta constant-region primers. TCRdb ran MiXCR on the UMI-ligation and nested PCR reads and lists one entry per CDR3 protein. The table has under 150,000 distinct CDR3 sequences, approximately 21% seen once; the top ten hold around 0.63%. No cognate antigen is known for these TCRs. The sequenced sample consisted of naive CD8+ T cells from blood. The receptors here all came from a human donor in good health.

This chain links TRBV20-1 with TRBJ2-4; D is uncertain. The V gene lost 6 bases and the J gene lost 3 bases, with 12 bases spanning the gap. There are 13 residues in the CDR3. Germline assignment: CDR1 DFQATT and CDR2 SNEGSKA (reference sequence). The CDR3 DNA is TGCAGTGCCATACCTTGGGACAAAAACATTCAGTACTTC. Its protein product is CSAIPWDKNIQYF.

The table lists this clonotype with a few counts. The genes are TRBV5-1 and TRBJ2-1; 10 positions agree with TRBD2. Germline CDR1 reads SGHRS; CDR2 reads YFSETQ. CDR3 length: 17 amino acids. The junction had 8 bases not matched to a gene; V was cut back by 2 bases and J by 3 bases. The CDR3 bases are TGCGCCAGCAGCTTCCCCTCTAGCGGGAGTTACTACAATGAGCAGTTCTTC. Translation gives CASSFPSSGSYYNEQFF.

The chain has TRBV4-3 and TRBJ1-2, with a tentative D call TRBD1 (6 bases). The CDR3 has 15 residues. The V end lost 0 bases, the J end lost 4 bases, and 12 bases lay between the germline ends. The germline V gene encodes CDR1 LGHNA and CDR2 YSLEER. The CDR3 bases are TGCGCCAGCAGCCAAGAATGGACAGACAGCTATGGCTACACCTTC. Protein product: CASSQEWTDSYGYTF.

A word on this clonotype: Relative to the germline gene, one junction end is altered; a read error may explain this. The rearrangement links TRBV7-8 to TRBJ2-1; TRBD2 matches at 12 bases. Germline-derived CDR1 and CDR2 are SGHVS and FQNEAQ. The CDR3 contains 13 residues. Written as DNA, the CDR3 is TGTGCCAGCAGCGAACTAGCGGGAGGTGCTGAGGGCTTC. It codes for CASSELAGGAEGF.

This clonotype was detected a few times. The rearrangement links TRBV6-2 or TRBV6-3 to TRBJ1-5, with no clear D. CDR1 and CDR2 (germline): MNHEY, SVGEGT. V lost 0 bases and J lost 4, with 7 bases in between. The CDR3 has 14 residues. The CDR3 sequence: CASSYSAGNQPQHF. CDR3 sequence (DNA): TGTGCCAGCAGTTACTCGGCAGGTAATCAGCCCCAGCATTTT.

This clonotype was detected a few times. CDR3 nucleotide sequence: TGTGCCAGCAGCCCGTCGGACTTTCCCACGCAGTATTTT. It encodes CASSPSDFPTQYF. The chain employs TRBV3-1 and TRBJ2-3; the D gene is possibly TRBD2 (5 bases). The V and J ends lost 4 bases and 9 bases respectively, with 14 bases between them. Germline V gene sequence: CDR1 LGHDT, CDR2 YNNKEL (reference sequence). CDR3 size: 13 residues.

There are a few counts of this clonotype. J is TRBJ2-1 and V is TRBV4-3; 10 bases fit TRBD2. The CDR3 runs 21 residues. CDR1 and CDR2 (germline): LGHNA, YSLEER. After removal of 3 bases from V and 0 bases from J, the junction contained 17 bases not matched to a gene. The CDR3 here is CASSQGLGTSALWSSYNEQFF. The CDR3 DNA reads TGCGCCAGCAGCCAGGGCTTGGGGACTAGCGCTTTATGGAGCTCCTACAATGAGCAGTTCTTC.

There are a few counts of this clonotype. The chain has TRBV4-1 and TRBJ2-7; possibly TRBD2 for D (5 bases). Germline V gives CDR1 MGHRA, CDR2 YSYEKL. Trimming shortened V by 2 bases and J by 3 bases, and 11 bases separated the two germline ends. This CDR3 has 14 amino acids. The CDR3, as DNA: TGCGCCAGCAGCCAAAATTTTGGAGGCTACGAGCAGTACTTC. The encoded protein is CASSQNFGGYEQYF.